A selection of T cell receptor beta chains follows, all from one sample in a study of OX40 agonist ivuxolimab in advanced cancers. TCRdb's table, derived via immunoSEQ multiplex PCR, lists solely in-frame clones and lacks some. The data show about 76,000 clones, around 80% seen once. Sequences were derived from CD4+ or CD8+ T cells sorted from blood, sampled in a trial of the OX40 agonist ivuxolimab. The receptors stem from an adult with an advanced solid tumor such as melanoma, head and neck, liver or kidney cancer. CDR3s include the opening cysteine and the closing phenylalanine or tryptophan. The order of the fields is V gene, CDR3 protein.

v_gene: TRBV6-6; CDR3aa: CASSYSQGNQPQHF
v_gene: TRBV6-5; CDR3aa: CASSYEGDWGTQYF
v_gene: TRBV11-2; CDR3aa: CASSAVDKSSGNTIYF
v_gene: TRBV6-1; CDR3aa: CASSMGGGNEQFF
v_gene: TRBV7-2; CDR3aa: CASRKRDRGDEKLFF
v_gene: TRBV18; CDR3aa: CASSPFSGATNEKLFF
v_gene: TRBV4-3; CDR3aa: CASSQDPRSGTEAFF
v_gene: TRBV9; CDR3aa: CASSVGGGPQPQHF
v_gene: TRBV10-3; CDR3aa: CAISEGDRGSPLHF
v_gene: TRBV5-4; CDR3aa: CASRPTGTGANVLTF
v_gene: TRBV4-3; CDR3aa: CASSSQRGEKLFF
v_gene: TRBV29-1; CDR3aa: CSVSRLASSYNEQFF
v_gene: TRBV6-1; CDR3aa: CASTEGDREKETQYF
v_gene: TRBV7-2; CDR3aa: CASSRDRGEKLFF
v_gene: TRBV7-2; CDR3aa: CASSRYSGADTQYF
v_gene: TRBV7-8; CDR3aa: CASSLVPDSQPQHF
v_gene: TRBV19; CDR3aa: CASSTGTGQYRGKLFF
v_gene: TRBV4-2; CDR3aa: CASSPMRGPSNQPQHF
v_gene: TRBV6-5; CDR3aa: CASSYSFLGAGEKLFF
v_gene: TRBV6-5; CDR3aa: CASRTNAAGNTIYF
v_gene: TRBV28; CDR3aa: CASSPGDLEADTQYF
v_gene: TRBV20-1; CDR3aa: CSARRGEPLHF
v_gene: TRBV5-1; CDR3aa: CASSVYRVDTEAFF
v_gene: TRBV7-9; CDR3aa: CASSPQGDGYTF
v_gene: TRBV19; CDR3aa: CASSMLGGARSYGYTF
v_gene: TRBV28; CDR3aa: CASSRGQVDSPLHF
v_gene: TRBV7-7; CDR3aa: CASSLGGQIQETQYF
v_gene: TRBV9; CDR3aa: CASSTTRQVTNTGELFF
v_gene: TRBV5-1; CDR3aa: CASSLGLDSPLHF
v_gene: TRBV28; CDR3aa: CASRTVQETQYF
v_gene: TRBV6-1; CDR3aa: CASSPGLAQETQYF
v_gene: TRBV19; CDR3aa: CASSIDRFSTEAFF
v_gene: TRBV28; CDR3aa: CASNSVGPNYEQYF
v_gene: TRBV7-6; CDR3aa: CASSLDYEQYF
v_gene: TRBV10-3; CDR3aa: CAISESRQGVGAFF
v_gene: TRBV10-1; CDR3aa: CASSSGNTIYF
v_gene: TRBV6-4; CDR3aa: CASSASGGRGDTQYF
v_gene: TRBV6-1; CDR3aa: CASTRGRQETQYF